This T cell receptor beta chain was found in a study of blood T cell repertoires in COVID-19. Study-wide background: Sites across the United States, Italy and Spain contributed samples from acute and convalescent COVID-19. From T cells, B-cell-depleted T cells, or PBMCs came the material, which was cDNA or gDNA.

Trimming cost V 4 bases and J 6 bases, with 16 bases left between them. Germline assignment: CDR1 MNHEY and CDR2 SVGAGI. This CDR3 contains 14 residues. Per the authors' pipeline: For nucleated cells, counts were estimated from reference gene primer amplification. The method was immunoSEQ multiplex PCR; TCRdb's version includes in-frame clones alone and lacks a portion of them. That table is the source of V, J and clone size, and D and trimming were worked out from the DNA. This sample has roughly 250,000 clones, with approximately 86% found just once. The chain recombines TRBV6-5 with TRBJ2-7; D perhaps matches TRBD1 (6 bases). Sample: peripheral blood. The sequence came from a woman over 75 with active or convalescent COVID-19. This CDR3 reads CASSLDSFLPEQYF. CDR3 DNA: TGTGCCAGCAGTTTGGACAGTTTCCTACCCGAGCAGTACTTC.